This T cell receptor (beta chain) originates from a study of vaccination effects on CD4 cells after COVID-19. Clones were read by immunoSEQ multiplex PCR, and TCRdb kept only the in-frame ones, dropping some. The sample carries tens of thousands of clones, roughly 70% recorded once. This clone was detected ten times or more. As yet, its antigen is unknown. Per the germline V gene, CDR1 is MNHNS and CDR2 is SASEGT. V lost 0 bases to trimming and J lost 0 bases, with 11 bases between them. The CDR3 runs 16 residues. Within the ViraFEST assay, antigen-specific CD4+ T cells underwent expansion with viral peptide pools prior to sequencing. Following 10 days of culture, CD4+ T cells were isolated. Negative nucleocapsid antibody tests before and after vaccination confirmed no previous SARS-CoV-2 infection.

The source was CD4+ T cells from PBMCs cultured with SARS-CoV-2 spike peptides, collected before COVID-19 vaccination. The source is a human donor who received a COVID-19 vaccine. J is TRBJ1-2 and V is TRBV6-1; D is ambiguous. CDR3 region: CASSEAFAEANYGYTF. In DNA, the CDR3 is TGTGCCAGCAGTGAAGCGTTCGCGGAAGCTAACTATGGCTACACCTTC.